These T cell receptor beta chains were read from a single sample in a study of shared clonotypes between healthy human individuals. Here immunoSEQ multiplex PCR was the method, and the copy in TCRdb shows in-frame clones only, minus some. The sample lists 550,000 to 850,000 clones; roughly 70% were seen once. The sample was memory CD4+ T cells sorted from blood. The receptors derive from a woman under 40 in good health. The CDR3 runs from the conserved cysteine through the conserved F or W. Size is stated for part of the rows, as once, few or many counts, or as a class when the clone is expanded.

CDR3,size,J,V
CASSETGGDYGYTF,-,TRBJ1-2,TRBV6-1
CASSWDRGPGYTF,-,TRBJ1-2,TRBV5-4
CASSQGDRDNQPQHF,-,TRBJ1-5,TRBV4-2
CASSPGSNYGYTF,-,TRBJ1-2,TRBV7-3
CAWSGARGHNSPLHF,-,TRBJ1-6,TRBV30
CASSLRDEQFF,-,TRBJ2-1,TRBV28
CASRNRDLGDTQYF,few,TRBJ2-3,TRBV2
CASSITGTYEQYF,-,TRBJ2-7,TRBV19
CASSHLAGGREQYF,-,TRBJ2-7,TRBV5-1
CASSTGTAALEQFF,-,TRBJ2-1,TRBV5-1
CASKTRDAFGGYTF,many,TRBJ1-2,TRBV25-1
CASSMTGREQYF,-,TRBJ2-7,TRBV5-1
CASSESDYGYTF,-,TRBJ1-2,TRBV25-1
CSVVLTTNEKLFF,-,TRBJ1-4,TRBV29-1
CASSLEGGRRHQNIQYF,-,TRBJ2-4,TRBV7-8
CASSLASGGNTEAFF,-,TRBJ1-1,TRBV5-1
CASKDRGTAEQYF,-,TRBJ2-7,TRBV27
CASSERDRGRDTQYF,-,TRBJ2-3,TRBV2
CSARGGNEQFF,-,TRBJ2-1,TRBV20-1
CASSLRGGLNTEAFF,-,TRBJ1-1,TRBV7-6
CASSRGAGQNQPQHF,-,TRBJ1-5,TRBV5-4
CASSYSGGKYGYTF,-,TRBJ1-2,TRBV6-6
CASSFTGEYEQYF,-,TRBJ2-7,TRBV7-9
CASSEPSSGETQYF,-,TRBJ2-5,TRBV5-1
CASSRGRTEAFF,-,TRBJ1-1,TRBV11-2
CSAGGGDGYTF,-,TRBJ1-2,TRBV20-1
CASSQGSGTQNEKLFF,-,TRBJ1-4,TRBV28
CASSSGPQGLGNTIYF,-,TRBJ1-3,TRBV6-5
CASSFEPTGNTEAFF,-,TRBJ1-1,TRBV5-1
CASRKGQAYYEQYF,-,TRBJ2-7,TRBV6-5
CSASDNNEQFF,-,TRBJ2-1,TRBV20-1
CASSTVRGGGGYTF,-,TRBJ1-2,TRBV6-6
CASSKEPVQWEKLFF,-,TRBJ1-4,TRBV21-1
CATKHRVLAGEAEQYF,-,TRBJ2-7,TRBV6-6
CASTGGRSNQPQHF,few,TRBJ1-5,TRBV6-1
CATSKGQTSFEQYF,-,TRBJ2-7,TRBV15
CASSAGTSQGIEKLFF,-,TRBJ1-4,TRBV9
CASSLSSTGSSYNEQFF,-,TRBJ2-1,TRBV5-1
CASSERYGGELFF,-,TRBJ2-2,TRBV9
CASSLGFAGDEQFF,-,TRBJ2-1,TRBV28
CASTAAESHYNEQFF,-,TRBJ2-1,TRBV6-6
CASSLGFLTGELFF,-,TRBJ2-2,TRBV28
CASSLSGREETQYF,-,TRBJ2-5,TRBV28
CASSSKTSGRTDTQYF,once,TRBJ2-3,TRBV27
CASSPGAENTGELFF,few,TRBJ2-2,TRBV18
CASSTRGGNTEAFF,-,TRBJ1-1,TRBV6-1